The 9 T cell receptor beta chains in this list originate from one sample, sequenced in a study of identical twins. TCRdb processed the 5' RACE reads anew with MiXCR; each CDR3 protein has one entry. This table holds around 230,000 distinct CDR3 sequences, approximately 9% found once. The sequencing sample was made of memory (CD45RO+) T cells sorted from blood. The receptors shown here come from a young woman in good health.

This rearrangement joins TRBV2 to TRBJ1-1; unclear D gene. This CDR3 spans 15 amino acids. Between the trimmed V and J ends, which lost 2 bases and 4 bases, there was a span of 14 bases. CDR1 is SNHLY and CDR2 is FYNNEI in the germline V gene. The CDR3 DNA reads TGTGCCAGCAGTGAATATGGGAGGGTTTTCACTGAAGCTTTCTTT. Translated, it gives CASSEYGRVFTEAFF.

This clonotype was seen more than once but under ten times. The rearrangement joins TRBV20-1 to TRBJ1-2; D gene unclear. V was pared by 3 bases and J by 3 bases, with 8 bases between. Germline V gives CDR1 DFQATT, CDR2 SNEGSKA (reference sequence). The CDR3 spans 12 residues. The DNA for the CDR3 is TGCAGTGCTAGTAACAGCCACTATGGCTACACCTTC. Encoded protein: CSASNSHYGYTF.

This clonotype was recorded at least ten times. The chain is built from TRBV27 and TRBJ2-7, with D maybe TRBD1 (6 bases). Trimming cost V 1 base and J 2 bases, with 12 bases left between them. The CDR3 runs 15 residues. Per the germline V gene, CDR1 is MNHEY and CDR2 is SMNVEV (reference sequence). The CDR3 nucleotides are TGTGCCAGCAGTTTATTGAGGACAGCAACCTACGAGCAGTACTTC. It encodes CASSLLRTATYEQYF.

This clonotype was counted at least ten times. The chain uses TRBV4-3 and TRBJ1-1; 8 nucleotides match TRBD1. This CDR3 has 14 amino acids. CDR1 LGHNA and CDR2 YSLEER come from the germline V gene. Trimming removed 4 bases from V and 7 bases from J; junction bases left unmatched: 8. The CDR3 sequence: CASSRTDRVVEAFF. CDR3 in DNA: TGCGCCAGCAGCCGGACGGACAGGGTTGTTGAAGCTTTCTTT.

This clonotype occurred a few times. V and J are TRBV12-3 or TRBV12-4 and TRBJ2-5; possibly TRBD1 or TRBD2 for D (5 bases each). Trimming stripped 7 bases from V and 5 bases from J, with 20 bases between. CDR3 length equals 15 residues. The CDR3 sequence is CASNSRDGVGETQYF. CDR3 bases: TGTGCCAGCAACAGCCGGGACGGCGTTGGGGAGACCCAGTACTTC.

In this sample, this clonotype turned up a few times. CDR3 DNA: TGCAGTGCTAGAGATTGGGGGACTAGGGTTGAGCAGTTCTTC. This encodes CSARDWGTRVEQFF. The genes are TRBV20-1 and TRBJ2-1; 8 bases map to TRBD2. V was pared by 0 bases and J by 9 bases, with 7 bases of the junction left unmatched. The CDR3 is 14 amino acids. Germline V gives CDR1 DFQATT, CDR2 SNEGSKA (reference sequence).

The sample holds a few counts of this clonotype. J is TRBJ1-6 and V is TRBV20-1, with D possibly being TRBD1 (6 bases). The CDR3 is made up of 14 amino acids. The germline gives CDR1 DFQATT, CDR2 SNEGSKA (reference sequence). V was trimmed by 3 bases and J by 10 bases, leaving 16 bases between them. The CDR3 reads CSASTAGQGSPLHF. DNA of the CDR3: TGCAGTGCTAGTACGGCGGGACAAGGGTCACCCCTCCACTTT.

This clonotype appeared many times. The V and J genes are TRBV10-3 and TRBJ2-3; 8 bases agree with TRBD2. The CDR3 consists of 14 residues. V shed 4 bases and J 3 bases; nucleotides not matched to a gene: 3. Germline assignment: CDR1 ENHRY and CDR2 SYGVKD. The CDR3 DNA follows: TGTGCCATCAGTGCGGGGACTAGGACAGATACGCAGTATTTT. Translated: CAISAGTRTDTQYF.

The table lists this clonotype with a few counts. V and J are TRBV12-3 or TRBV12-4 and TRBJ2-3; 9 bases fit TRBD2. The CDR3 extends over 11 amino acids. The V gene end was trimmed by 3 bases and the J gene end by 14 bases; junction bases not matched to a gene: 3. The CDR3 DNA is TGTGCCAGCAGTTTTGCGGGGGGGCGGTATTTT. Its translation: CASSFAGGRYF.